This entry describes one T cell receptor (beta chain). Germline CDR1 is SNHLY and CDR2 is FYNNEI. The V and J ends lost 5 bases and 7 bases respectively, with 14 bases between them. The CDR3 has 13 amino acids. This record belongs to a study of OX40 agonist ivuxolimab in advanced cancers. For the study at large: The dose-escalation cohort was over 65% male, with a mean age of around 60 years, ranging about 23 to 80.

The data were produced by immunoSEQ multiplex PCR, yet TCRdb's version contains in-frame clones alone and is incomplete. The repertoire has roughly 24,000 clones, about 88% of them found once; the top ten carry 30% to 35%. Here the sequenced sample was CD4+ or CD8+ T cells sorted from blood, taken in a trial of the OX40 agonist ivuxolimab. This sequence originates from an adult with an advanced solid tumor such as melanoma, head and neck, liver or kidney cancer. The chain uses TRBV2 and TRBJ1-2, with unresolved D. CDR3 amino acids: CASSQRSDIGYTF. Written as DNA, the CDR3 is TGTGCCAGCAGTCAAAGGAGTGACATTGGCTACACCTTC.